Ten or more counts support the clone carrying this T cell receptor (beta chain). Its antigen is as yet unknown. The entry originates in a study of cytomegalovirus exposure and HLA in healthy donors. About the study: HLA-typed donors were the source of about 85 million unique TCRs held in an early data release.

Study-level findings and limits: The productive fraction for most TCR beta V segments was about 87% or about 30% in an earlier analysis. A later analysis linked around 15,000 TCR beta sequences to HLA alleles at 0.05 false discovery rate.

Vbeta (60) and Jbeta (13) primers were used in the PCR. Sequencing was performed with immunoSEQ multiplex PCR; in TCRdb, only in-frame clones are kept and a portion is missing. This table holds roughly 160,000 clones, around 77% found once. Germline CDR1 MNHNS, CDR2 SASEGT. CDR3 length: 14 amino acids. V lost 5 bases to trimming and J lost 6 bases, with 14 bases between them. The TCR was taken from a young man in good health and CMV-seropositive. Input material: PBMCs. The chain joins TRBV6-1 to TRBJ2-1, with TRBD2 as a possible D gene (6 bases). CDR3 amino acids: CASSRSGEVNEQFF. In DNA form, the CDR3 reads TGTGCCAGCAGTCGTAGCGGAGAGGTCAATGAGCAGTTCTTC.